Each of the 32 T cell receptor beta chains below was sequenced from the same sample in a study of blood T cell repertoires in COVID-19. Produced via immunoSEQ multiplex PCR; TCRdb's table is partial and in-frame only. This table has 200,000 or so clones, 65% to 85% appearing once. The sequencing input was peripheral blood. The receptors were sampled from a woman aged 55 to 70 with acute or convalescent COVID-19.

This clone was recorded once. V gene TRBV27 combines with J gene TRBJ1-5, with 9 nucleotides matching TRBD1. The CDR3 spans 15 residues. Per germline, CDR1 MNHEY and CDR2 SMNVEV (reference sequence). The V and J ends lost 5 bases and 3 bases, in that order; junction bases with no gene match: 5. The CDR3 reads CASSAYRGLNQPQHF. CDR3 nucleotide sequence: TGTGCCAGCAGTGCGTACAGGGGGCTCAATCAGCCCCAGCATTTT.

The chain has TRBV11-3 and TRBJ2-1; 10 bases are shared with TRBD1. This CDR3 comprises 15 residues. CDR1 is SGHNT and CDR2 is YENEEA in the germline V gene. J lost 6 bases, V lost 4 bases, and 6 bases had no gene match. The CDR3 is CASSSGTGAFNEQFF. DNA for the CDR3: TGTGCCAGCAGCTCCGGGACAGGGGCCTTCAATGAGCAGTTCTTC. The full variable domain, in which reference TRBV11-3 and TRBJ2-1 provide the parts outside the CDR3, is EAGVVQSPRYKIIEKKQPVAFWCNPISGHNTLYWYLQNLGQGPELLIRYENEEAVDDSQLPKDRFSAERLKGVDSTLKIQPAELGDSAVYLCASSSGTGAFNEQFFGPGTRLTVL.

The chain recombines TRBV6-2 or TRBV6-3 with TRBJ2-7; 10 positions match TRBD1. Germline CDR1 is MNHEY and CDR2 is SVGEGT. The CDR3 totals 15 residues. After removal of 4 bases from V and 0 bases from J, the junction contained 3 bases not matched to a gene. The CDR3 bases are TGTGCCAGCAGTTCATGGACAGGGGGCTCCTACGAGCAGTACTTC. Translating gives CASSSWTGGSYEQYF.

The V and J genes are TRBV4-2 and TRBJ2-1; 11 bases line up with TRBD2. V gave up 1 base and J gave up 5 bases; unmatched junction bases: 10. This CDR3 spans 18 amino acids. Germline assignment: CDR1 LGHNA and CDR2 YNFKEQ. CDR3 residues: CASSQGASSGGKNNEQFF. The CDR3 coding sequence is TGTGCCAGCAGCCAAGGCGCGTCTAGCGGGGGGAAGAACAATGAGCAGTTCTTC.

The chain recombines TRBV7-3 with TRBJ1-1; no clear D gene. Between the trimmed V and J ends, which lost 5 bases and 1 base, there was a span of 8 bases. Germline V gene sequence: CDR1 SGHTA, CDR2 FQGTGA. This CDR3 has 13 residues. CDR3 sequence: CASSHLANTEAFF. CDR3 nucleotides: TGTGCCAGCAGCCACCTGGCGAACACTGAAGCTTTCTTT. The whole variable domain, remainder taken from reference TRBV7-3 and TRBJ1-1, is GAGVSQTPSNKVTEKGKYVELRCDPISGHTALYWYRQSLGQGPEFLIYFQGTGAADDSGLPNDRFFAVRPEGSVSTLKIQRTERGDSAVYLCASSHLANTEAFFGQGTRLTVV.

The chain recombines TRBV7-8 with TRBJ1-1, with 7 bases identical to TRBD1. Germline CDR1 reads SGHVS; CDR2 reads FQNEAQ. J was trimmed by 4 bases and V by 5 bases; bases with no gene match: 7. CDR3 length equals 14 residues. In DNA form, the CDR3 reads TGTGCCAGCAGCCCTGGTAGGGACAGCACTGAAGCTTTCTTT. Encoded protein: CASSPGRDSTEAFF.

On this clone itself: The same CDR3 arises from other DNA sequences in this sample as well. This CDR3 reads CASSLQGSTEAFF. The CDR3 nucleotides are TGTGCCAGCAGTTTGCAGGGGAGCACTGAAGCTTTCTTT. The gene calls are TRBV28 and TRBJ1-1, with D tentatively TRBD1 (6 bases). V lost 3 bases to trimming and J lost 4 bases, with 9 bases between them. CDR3 size: 13 residues. Looked up from germline, CDR1 is MDHEN and CDR2 is SYDVKM. Drawing the rest from reference TRBV28 and TRBJ1-1, the complete variable domain is DVKVTQSSRYLVKRTGEKVFLECVQDMDHENMFWYRQDPGLGLRLIYFSYDVKMKEKGDIPEGYSVSREKKERFSLILESASTNQTSMYLCASSLQGSTEAFFGQGTRLTVV.

CDR3: CAISESQPTSSKETQYF. CDR3 bases: TGTGCCATCAGTGAGTCCCAACCGACTAGTTCAAAAGAGACCCAGTACTTC. The V call is TRBV10-3, the J call TRBJ2-5; D is possibly TRBD2 (6 bases). V shed 0 bases and J shed 3 bases, with 17 bases lying between them. The CDR3 loop spans 17 amino acids. Germline CDR1 is ENHRY and CDR2 is SYGVKD.

The chain is built from TRBV3-1 (or the pseudogene TRBV3-2) and TRBJ1-2; 7 nucleotides agree with TRBD1. This CDR3 contains 16 residues. CDR1 is LGHDT, CDR2 YNNKEL, per germline (reference sequence). Trimming cost V 1 base and J 4 bases; bases outside gene matches: 9. The CDR3 reads CASSQAPATGIYGYTF. CDR3 DNA sequence: TGTGCCAGCAGCCAAGCTCCAGCGACAGGGATCTATGGCTACACCTTC.

This clone was detected once. Different DNA sequences within this sample yield the same CDR3. This chain connects TRBV14 to TRBJ2-7, with D perhaps TRBD1 (5 bases). Germline lookup yields CDR1 SGHDN and CDR2 FVKESK. The ends were cut back, 4 bases at V and 3 bases at J, with 10 bases in the middle. The CDR3 contains 13 residues. Here the CDR3 DNA reads TGTGCCAGCAGCCTAAGTCAGGGCTACGAGCAGTACTTC. It codes for CASSLSQGYEQYF. Based on the CDR3 plus reference TRBV14 and TRBJ2-7, the full variable domain is EAGVTQFPSHSVIEKGQTVTLRCDPISGHDNLYWYRRVMGKEIKFLLHFVKESKQDESGMPNNRFLAERTGGTYSTLKVQPAELEDSGVYFCASSLSQGYEQYFGPGTRLTVT.

The genes are TRBV6-2 or TRBV6-3 and TRBJ1-3; D call uncertain. This CDR3 is built from 16 residues. Trimming took off 4 bases at V and 0 bases at J, with 13 bases between the two ends. Germline-derived CDR1 and CDR2 are MNHEY and SVGEGT. The CDR3 region is CASSFEGTASGNTIYF. The DNA of the CDR3 is TGTGCCAGCAGTTTTGAGGGAACGGCCTCTGGAAACACCATATATTTT.

V and J are TRBV6-5 and TRBJ1-1, with TRBD1 as a possible D gene (6 bases). Germline V CDR1 and CDR2: MNHEY, SVGAGI. The CDR3 is made up of 14 amino acids. The V end was cut by 5 bases, the J end by 3 bases, with 13 bases between. Here the CDR3 DNA reads TGTGCCAGCAGTAGAACGGGACACTACACTGAAGCTTTCTTT. Its protein product is CASSRTGHYTEAFF.

The rearrangement links TRBV9 to TRBJ2-3; TRBD2 matches at 10 bases. J was trimmed by 6 bases and V by 2 bases; bases with no gene match: 3. Per germline, CDR1 SGDLS and CDR2 YYNGEE. This CDR3 is built from 14 residues. Written as DNA, the CDR3 is TGTGCCAGCAGCGTCCTAGCGGGGGTCGATACGCAGTATTTT. This encodes CASSVLAGVDTQYF.

V and J are TRBV10-3 and TRBJ1-1; 8 bases match TRBD1. CDR1 is ENHRY and CDR2 is SYGVKD in the germline V gene. With V trimmed by 6 bases and J by 2 bases, 5 bases remained unmatched. The CDR3 covers 14 residues. The CDR3 DNA sequence: TGTGCCATCAGGGACGACAGGGGAAACACTGAAGCTTTCTTT. Translation: CAIRDDRGNTEAFF.

In DNA, the CDR3 is TGTGCCAGTAGTATACAGGGACAGGGTAGGTACGAGCAGTACTTC. Translation gives CASSIQGQGRYEQYF. The chain combines TRBV19 with TRBJ2-7; 9 bases align to TRBD1. This CDR3 spans 15 amino acids. Looked up from germline, CDR1 is LNHDA and CDR2 is SQIVND (reference sequence). V lost 2 bases to trimming and J lost 4 bases; unmatched junction nucleotides: 6.

The chain recombines TRBV24-1 with TRBJ2-3; tentatively, D is TRBD2 (7 bases). Trimming removed 5 bases at V and 7 bases at J, with 18 bases between. The CDR3 is 15 residues long. Germline V gives CDR1 KGHDR, CDR2 SFDVKD. The CDR3 sequence: CATSVGRGVYHTQYF. The CDR3 DNA reads TGTGCCACCAGTGTGGGGAGGGGGGTCTACCATACGCAGTATTTT.

This clone was picked up a small number of times. The chain employs TRBV7-2 and TRBJ1-3; D not certain. Germline assignment: CDR1 SGHTA and CDR2 FQGNSA. The CDR3 length is 14 residues. Trimming left V 5 bases short and J 0 bases short, with 8 bases between. The CDR3 sequence is CASSPYNSGNTIYF. The CDR3 DNA is TGTGCCAGCAGCCCTTACAACTCTGGAAACACCATATATTTT.

This clone was counted once. The genes are TRBV9 and TRBJ2-1; 9 nucleotides line up with TRBD2. Germline V lookup: CDR1 SGDLS, CDR2 YYNGEE. V lost 3 bases to trimming and J lost 9 bases; unmatched junction nucleotides: 7. The CDR3 length is 14 residues. CDR3 region: CASSESSGVVEQFF. In nucleotides, the CDR3 is TGTGCCAGCAGCGAGTCTAGCGGGGTGGTTGAGCAGTTCTTC. Based on the CDR3 plus reference TRBV9 and TRBJ2-1, the full variable domain is DSGVTQTPKHLITATGQRVTLRCSPRSGDLSVYWYQQSLDQGLQFLIQYYNGEERAKGNILERFSAQQFPDLHSELNLSSLELGDSALYFCASSESSGVVEQFFGPGTRLTVL.

V gene TRBV5-5 combines with J gene TRBJ2-1; 11 bases agree with TRBD1. The CDR3 sequence is 15 residues long. The junction had 9 bases not matched to a gene; V was cut back by 4 bases and J by 9 bases. Germline V gives CDR1 SGHKS, CDR2 YYEKEE (reference sequence). The CDR3 region has the DNA TGTGCCAGCAGCATAGGACAGGGGGCGAGGGGTGAGCAGTTCTTC. This sequence encodes CASSIGQGARGEQFF.

With regard to this clone: Distinct nucleotide sequences in the sample also encode this CDR3. This rearrangement joins TRBV5-1 to TRBJ1-2, with TRBD1 identical over 7 bases. Germline V gives CDR1 SGHRS, CDR2 YFSETQ. There are 13 residues in the CDR3. The V and J ends lost 4 bases and 8 bases, in that order; junction bases with no gene match: 8. The CDR3 region is CASSLRTGGGYTF. The CDR3 nucleotides are TGCGCCAGCAGCCTTAGGACAGGCGGAGGCTACACCTTC.

The V and J genes are TRBV6-5 and TRBJ2-4; D call uncertain. The germline V gene encodes CDR1 MNHEY and CDR2 SVGAGI. The ends were cut back, 7 bases at V and 0 bases at J, with 13 bases in the middle. The length of the CDR3 is 15 residues. The CDR3, as DNA: TGTGCCAGCACTTCAACAGACATAGCCAAAAACATTCAGTACTTC. This sequence encodes CASTSTDIAKNIQYF.

This clone appeared a few times. The chain couples TRBV10-2 to TRBJ1-3; possibly TRBD1 for D (6 bases). Germline V gene sequence: CDR1 WSHSY, CDR2 SAAADI. CDR3 length: 13 residues. Trimming removed 5 bases at V and 3 bases at J, with 8 bases between. The CDR3 coding sequence is TGCGCCAGCAGTAAAGGGGGTGGAAACACCATATATTTT. Protein sequence: CASSKGGGNTIYF.

The chain uses TRBV7-2 and TRBJ1-2, with D perhaps matching TRBD1 (5 bases). Trimming shortened V by 7 bases and J by 7 bases, and 19 bases separated the two germline ends. The CDR3 totals 14 residues. Per the germline V gene, CDR1 is SGHTA and CDR2 is FQGNSA. In DNA form, the CDR3 reads TGTGCCAGCACTCGGGGGAACCGGGGGAGTGGCTACACCTTC. Its protein product is CASTRGNRGSGYTF.

V gene TRBV7-9 combines with J gene TRBJ2-5; maybe TRBD2 (5 bases). CDR1 and CDR2 (germline): SEHNR, FQNEAQ (reference sequence). The CDR3 totals 15 residues. V was cut by 6 bases and J by 0 bases, with 14 bases left in between. The CDR3 coding sequence is TGTGCCAGCAGTCCCCGGGGTGTGTACCAAGAGACCCAGTACTTC. Amino acid sequence: CASSPRGVYQETQYF.

The genes are TRBV4-3 and TRBJ2-1, with D perhaps TRBD2 (7 bases). The V gene's germline CDR1 is LGHNA and CDR2 YSLEER. The germline V and J ends were trimmed by 0 bases and 7 bases, with 16 bases remaining between them. This CDR3 has 16 residues. CDR3 coding DNA: TGCGCCAGCAGCCAAGATACGAGGGGGGGCGGGAATGAGCAGTTCTTC. Its protein product is CASSQDTRGGGNEQFF.

In its sample, this clone was seen a few times. The CDR3 region is CASSTDRRNTEAFF. The CDR3 nucleotides are TGTGCCAGTAGTACCGACAGAAGGAACACTGAAGCTTTCTTT. V is TRBV19 and J is TRBJ1-1; D might be TRBD1 (5 bases). V gave up 4 bases and J gave up 1 base, with 10 bases separating them. Germline CDR1 is LNHDA and CDR2 is SQIVND (reference sequence). The CDR3 sequence is 14 residues long.

The chain recombines TRBV6-5 with TRBJ1-2, with D perhaps matching TRBD1 (5 bases). The CDR3 extends over 15 amino acids. Trimming removed 4 bases at V and 3 bases at J, with 15 bases between. Germline CDR1 MNHEY, CDR2 SVGAGI. CDR3: CASSSGQGGHYGYTF. The DNA for the CDR3 is TGTGCCAGCAGTTCTGGGCAGGGAGGGCACTATGGCTACACCTTC.

V is TRBV2 and J is TRBJ2-7, with 9 bases lining up with TRBD1. Germline loops: CDR1 SNHLY, CDR2 FYNNEI. Unmatched junction bases numbered 5, after V lost 6 bases and J lost 2 bases. This CDR3 is built from 14 residues. In nucleotides, the CDR3 is TGTGCCAGCAGGACCGGGACAGGGACCTACGAGCAGTACTTC. Amino acid sequence: CASRTGTGTYEQYF.

V and J are TRBV2 and TRBJ2-1; tentative D call: TRBD2 (6 bases). This CDR3 is 15 amino acids long. From germline, CDR1 is SNHLY and CDR2 FYNNEI. Trimming took off 7 bases at V and 12 bases at J, with 25 bases between the two ends. The CDR3: CASMRSEGLIGGQFF. In DNA, the CDR3 is TGTGCCAGCATGCGGTCGGAGGGATTAATAGGTGGGCAGTTCTTC.

This rearrangement joins TRBV4-3 to TRBJ2-7; 11 bases align to TRBD2. Losses at the gene ends were 0 bases for V and 0 bases for J; bases not matched to a gene: 10. This CDR3 spans 19 amino acids. From germline, CDR1 is LGHNA and CDR2 YSLEER. CDR3 DNA: TGCGCCAGCAGCCAAGAGGCGTCCACTAGCGGGGGCCCCTCCTACGAGCAGTACTTC. Amino acid sequence: CASSQEASTSGGPSYEQYF.

This chain links TRBV21-1 with TRBJ1-6; TRBD1 was called by the table and not checked on the DNA. TRBV21-1 is shown as a pseudogene. The CDR3 extends over 16 amino acids. The CDR3 coding sequence is TGTGCCAGCAGCAAAGCCCGACAGGGCCAGCGTTCACCCCTCCACTTT. Translated, it gives CASSKARQGQRSPLHF.

This clone is a singleton in its sample. This chain links TRBV4-2 with TRBJ2-1; 12 positions match TRBD2. J was trimmed by 0 bases and V by 0 bases; bases with no gene match: 12. Germline V CDR1 and CDR2: LGHNA, YNFKEQ. CDR3 length: 21 amino acids. The CDR3: CASSQDERGLAGTRSYNEQFF. Written as DNA, the CDR3 is TGTGCCAGCAGCCAAGATGAGCGCGGACTAGCGGGGACCCGCTCCTACAATGAGCAGTTCTTC.